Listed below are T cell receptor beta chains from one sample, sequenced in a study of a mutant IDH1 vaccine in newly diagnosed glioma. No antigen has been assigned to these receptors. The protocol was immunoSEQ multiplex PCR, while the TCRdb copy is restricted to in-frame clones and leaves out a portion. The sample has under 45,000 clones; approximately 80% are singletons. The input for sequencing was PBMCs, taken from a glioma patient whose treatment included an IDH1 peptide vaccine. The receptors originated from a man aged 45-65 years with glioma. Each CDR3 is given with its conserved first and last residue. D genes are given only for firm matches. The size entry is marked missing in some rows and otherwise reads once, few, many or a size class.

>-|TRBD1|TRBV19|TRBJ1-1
TGTGCCAGTAGAGGACAGGGGGCGGCTGAAGCTTTCTTT
CASRGQGAAEAFF
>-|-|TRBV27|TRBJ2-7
TGTGCCAGCAGTGGTTGGGAGAGTTCCTACGAGCAGTACTTC
CASSGWESSYEQYF
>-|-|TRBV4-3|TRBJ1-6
TGCGCCAGCGGCCAATTAGGTTCACCCCTCCACTTT
CASGQLGSPLHF
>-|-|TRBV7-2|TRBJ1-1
TGTGCCAGCAGCCTGGGAGGGGCCCGAACTGAAGCTTTCTTT
CASSLGGARTEAFF
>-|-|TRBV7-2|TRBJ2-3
TGTGCCAGCACCGAGGGGGGCCGCACAGATACGCAGTATTTT
CASTEGGRTDTQYF
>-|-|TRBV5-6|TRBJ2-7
TGTGCCAGCAGCTTGGCGGGGGCAGGGGGTTCCTACGAGCAGTACTTC
CASSLAGAGGSYEQYF
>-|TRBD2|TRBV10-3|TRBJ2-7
TGTGCCATCCGGGGTAGCGGGCCTTCCTACGAGCAGTACTTC
CAIRGSGPSYEQYF
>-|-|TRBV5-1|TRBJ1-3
TGCGCCAGCAGCTCGTCCCCCAGGGACACCATATATTTT
CASSSSPRDTIYF
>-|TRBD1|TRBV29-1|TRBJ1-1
TGCAGCGTCGGACAGGCGAACACTGAAGCTTTCTTT
CSVGQANTEAFF
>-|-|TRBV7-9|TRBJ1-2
TGTGCCAGCAGCTTAGGGCCGACTAACTATGGCTACACCTTC
CASSLGPTNYGYTF
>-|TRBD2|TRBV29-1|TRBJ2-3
TGCAGCGTTTTGCTAGCGGGAGAAATAGATACGCAGTATTTT
CSVLLAGEIDTQYF
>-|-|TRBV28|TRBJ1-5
TGTGCCAGCAGTTTATTGGGCCAGCCCCAGCATTTT
CASSLLGQPQHF
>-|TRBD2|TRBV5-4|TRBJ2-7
TGTGCCAGCAGCTTCTCTAGCGGGGGGAACGAGCAGTACTTC
CASSFSSGGNEQYF
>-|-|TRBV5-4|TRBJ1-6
TGTGCCAGCAGCTTGCAGGGTAACCTTCATGGCCTCCACTTT
CASSLQGNLHGLHF
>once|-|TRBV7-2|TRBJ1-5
TGTGCCAGCAGCTTAGGGTTCTTGGGGGGAAATCAGCCCCAGCATTTT
CASSLGFLGGNQPQHF
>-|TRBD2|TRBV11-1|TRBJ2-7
TGTGCCAGCAGCTTACTAGCGGGCTACGAGCAGTACTTC
CASSLLAGYEQYF
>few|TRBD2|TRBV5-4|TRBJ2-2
TGTGCCAGCAGCTTGGCCATCTCTAGCGGAGACACCGGGGAGCTGTTTTTT
CASSLAISSGDTGELFF
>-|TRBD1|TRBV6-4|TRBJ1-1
TGTGCCAGCAGTGCGACAGGGAGGACTGAAGCTTTCTTT
CASSATGRTEAFF
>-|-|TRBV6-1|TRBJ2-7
TGTGCCAGCAGTGACCTCTACGAGCAGTACTTC
CASSDLYEQYF
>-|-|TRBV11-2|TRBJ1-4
TGTGCCAGCAGCTTAAATGCCCAGGGTAATGAAAAACTGTTTTTT
CASSLNAQGNEKLFF
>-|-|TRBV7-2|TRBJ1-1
TGTGCCAGCAGCTTGAACGGTCTCCTACGGAACACTGAAGCTTTCTTT
CASSLNGLLRNTEAFF
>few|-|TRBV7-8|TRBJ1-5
TGTGCCAGCAGCCCTAGAAACAGGCAATCCCAGCATTTT
CASSPRNRQSQHF
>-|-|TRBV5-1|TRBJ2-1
TGCGCCAGCAGCTTGGACCCCCCTGATAGCGAGCAGTTCTTC
CASSLDPPDSEQFF
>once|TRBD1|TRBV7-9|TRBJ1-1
TGTGCCAGCAGTTCAAGCAGGGGGGGGGTTGAAGCTTTCTTT
CASSSSRGGVEAFF
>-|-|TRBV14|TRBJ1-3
TGTGCCAGCAGCGAAGATGGATACGGGTCGTGGAGCACCATATATTTT
CASSEDGYGSWSTIYF
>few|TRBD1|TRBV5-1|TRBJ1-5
TGCGCCAGCAGCCCGGAAGGACAGGGCAATCAGCCCCAGCATTTT
CASSPEGQGNQPQHF
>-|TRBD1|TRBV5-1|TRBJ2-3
TGCGCCAGCAGCTTGTTGACAGGGGTTGGAGATACGCAGTATTTT
CASSLLTGVGDTQYF
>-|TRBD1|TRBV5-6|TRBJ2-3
TGTGCCAGCAGATTTGACAGGGTGGCAGATACGCAGTATTTT
CASRFDRVADTQYF
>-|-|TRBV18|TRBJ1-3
TGTGCCAGCTCACCATCTGAGGCGGCCTCTGGAAACACCATATATTTT
CASSPSEAASGNTIYF
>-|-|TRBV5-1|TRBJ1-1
TGCGCCAGCAGCGAGCAGGGGAACACTGAAGCTTTCTTT
CASSEQGNTEAFF
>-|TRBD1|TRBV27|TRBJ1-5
TGTGCCAGCAGCCATTCGACAGGGGGACAGCCCCAGCATTTT
CASSHSTGGQPQHF
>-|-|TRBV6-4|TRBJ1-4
TGTGCCAGCAGTGAATCAGCAACTAATGAAAAACTGTTTTTT
CASSESATNEKLFF
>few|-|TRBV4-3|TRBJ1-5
TGCGCCAGCAGCCAAAGGGGACTCCAGCCCCAGCATTTT
CASSQRGLQPQHF
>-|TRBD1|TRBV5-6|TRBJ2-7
TGTGCCAGCAAGTCCCGGACAGGCCCAGTGTACTTC
CASKSRTGPVYF
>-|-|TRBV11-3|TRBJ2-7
TGTGCCAGCAGCTCCTCATACGAGCAGTACTTC
CASSSSYEQYF
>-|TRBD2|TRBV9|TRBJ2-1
TGTGCCAGCAGCGACCGGACTAGGGGTTTTCAGTTCTTC
CASSDRTRGFQFF
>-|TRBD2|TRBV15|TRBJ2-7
TGTGCCACCGCTACTAGCGAAGCGTCCTACGAGCAGTACTTC
CATATSEASYEQYF
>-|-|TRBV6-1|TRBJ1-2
TGTGCCAGCACTGCTATGTATGGCTACACCTTC
CASTAMYGYTF